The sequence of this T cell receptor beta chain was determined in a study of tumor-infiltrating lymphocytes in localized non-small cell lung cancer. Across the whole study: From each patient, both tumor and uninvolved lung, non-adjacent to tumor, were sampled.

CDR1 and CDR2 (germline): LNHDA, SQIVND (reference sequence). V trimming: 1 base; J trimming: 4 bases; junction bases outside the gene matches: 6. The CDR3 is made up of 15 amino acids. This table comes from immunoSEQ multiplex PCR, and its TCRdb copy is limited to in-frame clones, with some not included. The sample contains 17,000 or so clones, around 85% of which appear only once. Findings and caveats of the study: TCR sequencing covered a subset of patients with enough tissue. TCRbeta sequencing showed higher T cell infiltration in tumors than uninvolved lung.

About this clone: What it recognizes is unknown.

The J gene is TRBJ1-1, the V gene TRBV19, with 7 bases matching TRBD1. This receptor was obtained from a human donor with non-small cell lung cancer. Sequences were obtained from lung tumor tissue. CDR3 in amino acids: CASSIGGGGGTEAFF. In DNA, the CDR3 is TGTGCCAGTAGTATAGGAGGGGGCGGTGGCACTGAAGCTTTCTTT.